This TCR beta chain comes out of a study of siplizumab effects on memory and regulatory T cells. Study results and caveats: Roughly 80-95% of proliferating CD4+ or CD8+ clones defied assignment to a naive or memory phenotype. Naive T cells appeared more diverse than memory cells and seemed to be major alloresponse contributors.

Note on this clone: Its antigen is unidentified.

Germline CDR1 and CDR2: SQVTM and ANQGSEA. The V gene lost 3 bases and the J gene lost 3 bases, with 14 bases spanning the gap. The CDR3 loop spans 14 amino acids. Libraries were prepared by immunoSEQ multiplex PCR; TCRdb keeps only in-frame clonotypes and omits some of them. The sample contains about 57,000 clones, over 80% of which appear only once. This sequence was found in a human donor in good health. The sequenced material came from memory CD4+ T cells sorted from blood. The V gene is TRBV29-1, the J gene TRBJ2-5, with D perhaps matching TRBD2 (6 bases). CDR3 coding DNA: TGCAGCGTTGAGCGGGGACCTTCTAAAGAGACCCAGTACTTC. As protein: CSVERGPSKETQYF.